These 23 T cell receptor beta chains came from one sample sequenced in a study of beta chain features in type 1 diabetes. Expressed TCRB transcripts got sequenced, as all isolated RNA was reverse transcribed. Assay used: immunoSEQ multiplex PCR; TCRdb lists only in-frame clones, some missing. The table records just over 150,000 clones, around 10% of them present only once. Source material: central memory CD4+ T cells from blood. These receptors were collected from a man younger than 30 in good health.

This clone was seen only a few times. The chain couples TRBV10-3 to TRBJ1-1, with a possible D match to TRBD1 (5 bases). The V end was cut by 4 bases, the J end by 6 bases, with 12 bases between. Germline V gene lookup returns CDR1 ENHRY and CDR2 SYGVKD. This CDR3 is 13 amino acids long. The CDR3 sequence is CAISAFQGPEAFF. Here the CDR3 DNA reads TGTGCCATCAGTGCCTTCCAGGGACCTGAAGCTTTCTTT.

This sequence joins TRBV15 and TRBJ2-6; no clear D. This CDR3 has 13 residues. Trimming pared 8 bases from V and 4 bases from J, leaving 9 bases between. Germline loops: CDR1 LNHNV, CDR2 YYDKDF (reference sequence). The CDR3 here is CATGLSGANVLTF. Here the CDR3 DNA reads TGTGCCACCGGGTTATCGGGGGCCAACGTCCTGACTTTC.

The rearrangement links TRBV9 to TRBJ2-5; D gene unclear. The CDR3 extends over 14 amino acids. V lost 0 bases and J lost 2, with 8 bases in between. Per germline, CDR1 SGDLS and CDR2 YYNGEE. The DNA of the CDR3 is TGTGCCAGCAGCGTAGACAGCCTACAAGAGACCCAGTACTTC. Protein sequence: CASSVDSLQETQYF. Full variable domain (rest looked up from reference TRBV9 and TRBJ2-5): DSGVTQTPKHLITATGQRVTLRCSPRSGDLSVYWYQQSLDQGLQFLIQYYNGEERAKGNILERFSAQQFPDLHSELNLSSLELGDSALYFCASSVDSLQETQYFGPGTRLLVL.

The rearrangement joins TRBV7-2 to TRBJ2-7; D is tentatively TRBD1 or TRBD2 (5 bases each). Germline V gene lookup returns CDR1 SGHTA and CDR2 FQGNSA. The CDR3 totals 15 residues. Trimming removed 2 bases from V and 3 bases from J, with 14 bases in between. This CDR3 reads CASSLSPEGRYEQYF. The CDR3 region has the DNA TGTGCCAGCAGCTTAAGCCCCGAGGGGCGCTACGAGCAGTACTTC.

CDR3 amino acids: CASSQDGQGSQPQHF. CDR3 nucleotide sequence: TGCGCCAGCAGCCAAGATGGGCAGGGGAGCCAGCCCCAGCATTTT. This sequence joins TRBV4-3 and TRBJ1-5; D may be TRBD1 (6 bases). Germline lookup yields CDR1 LGHNA and CDR2 YSLEER. The CDR3 sequence is 15 residues long. The V gene lost 0 bases and the J gene lost 7 bases, with 13 bases spanning the gap.

This clone has more than one count but fewer than ten. This rearrangement joins TRBV20-1 to TRBJ2-5, with D perhaps TRBD1 (5 bases). The CDR3 totals 11 residues. The V and J ends lost 7 bases and 4 bases respectively, with 10 bases between them. Germline V lookup: CDR1 DFQATT, CDR2 SNEGSKA (reference sequence). In DNA, the CDR3 is TGCAGTGGAAAAAGGGGAGAGACCCAGTACTTC. Translation gives CSGKRGETQYF.

There are a few counts of this clone. This chain links TRBV27 with TRBJ2-6; TRBD2 aligns across 8 bases. The germline CDR1 and CDR2 sequences are MNHEY and SMNVEV (reference sequence). V trimming: 5 bases; J trimming: 1 base; junction bases outside the gene matches: 4. CDR3 size: 16 residues. The CDR3: CASSNSGISGANVLTF. The CDR3 nucleotides are TGTGCCAGCAGTAATAGCGGGATTTCTGGGGCCAACGTCCTGACTTTC. Full variable domain (remainder filled in from reference TRBV27 and TRBJ2-6): EAQVTQNPRYLITVTGKKLTVTCSQNMNHEYMSWYRQDPGLGLRQIYYSMNVEVTDKGDVPEGYKVSRKEKRNFPLILESPSPNQTSLYFCASSNSGISGANVLTFGAGSRLTVL.

The chain has TRBV7-9 and TRBJ2-5; a possible D gene is TRBD2 (6 bases). Matching the DNA end better, TRBJ2-7 makes the J call doubtful. Germline-derived CDR1 and CDR2 are SEHNR and FQNEAQ (reference sequence). This CDR3 has 15 amino acids. The CDR3 here is CASSLGGTPSYEQYF. The CDR3 bases are TGTGCCAGCAGCTTAGGCGGGACTCCTTCCTACGAGCAGTACTTC.

The chain has TRBV7-6 and TRBJ2-6; 7 bases fit TRBD1. Germline CDR1 and CDR2: SGHVS and FNYEAQ. The V segment lost 6 bases and the J segment 0 bases; nucleotides outside the gene matches: 14. The CDR3 totals 19 residues. The DNA for the CDR3 is TGTGCCAGCAGACGGACAGGTAGAACCCGTGACTCTGGGGCCAACGTCCTGACTTTC. Protein: CASRRTGRTRDSGANVLTF.

V gene TRBV7-2 combines with J gene TRBJ1-2, with a possible D match to TRBD1 (6 bases). V was trimmed by 5 bases and J by 6 bases, leaving 25 bases between them. There are 17 residues in the CDR3. The germline gives CDR1 SGHTA, CDR2 FQGNSA. The CDR3 sequence: CASSPGGGAISQNGYTF. In DNA form, the CDR3 reads TGTGCCAGCAGCCCAGGAGGGGGTGCAATATCTCAGAATGGCTACACCTTC.

The chain combines TRBV7-2 with TRBJ2-5, with no clear D. Germline V lookup: CDR1 SGHTA, CDR2 FQGNSA. Deletions cut 5 bases from V and 5 bases from J, with 12 bases between. The CDR3 runs 13 residues. In DNA form, the CDR3 reads TGTGCCAGCAGCGGATCGAGCGCGGAGACCCAGTACTTC. This sequence encodes CASSGSSAETQYF.

The V gene is TRBV18, the J gene TRBJ2-1, with TRBD1 identical over 8 bases. CDR1 is KGHSH, CDR2 LQKENI, per germline. This CDR3 is built from 16 residues. V trimming: 5 bases; J trimming: 1 base; junction bases outside the gene matches: 7. CDR3 sequence: CASSSRTGRSYNEQFF. Here the CDR3 DNA reads TGTGCCAGCTCATCTCGGACAGGGCGGTCCTACAATGAGCAGTTCTTC. Combining the CDR3 with reference TRBV18 and TRBJ2-1 gives the whole variable domain NAGVMQNPRHLVRRRGQEARLRCSPMKGHSHVYWYRQLPEEGLKFMVYLQKENIIDESGMPKERFSAEFPKEGPSILRIQQVVRGDSAAYFCASSSRTGRSYNEQFFGPGTRLTVL.

This clone has a count of ten or more. The rearrangement joins TRBV30 to TRBJ1-2; TRBD1 aligns across 7 bases. V was pared by 2 bases and J by 4 bases, with 7 bases of the junction left unmatched. The length of the CDR3 is 14 residues. The germline V gene encodes CDR1 GTSNPN and CDR2 SVGIG (reference sequence). CDR3 region: CAWSYRGLGYGYTF. The DNA of the CDR3 is TGTGCCTGGAGTTATAGGGGGCTAGGCTATGGCTACACCTTC.

To note about this clone: The sample holds other DNA sequences that translate to the same CDR3. V gene TRBV7-2 combines with J gene TRBJ2-3; TRBD2 aligns across 7 bases. The CDR3 consists of 16 residues. Germline V gene data show CDR1 as SGHTA and CDR2 as FQGNSA. V was pared by 0 bases and J by 1 base, with 4 bases of the junction left unmatched. The CDR3 spells CASSLAPGRGTDTQYF. The CDR3 DNA reads TGTGCCAGCAGCTTAGCGCCGGGGAGGGGCACAGATACGCAGTATTTT. The full variable domain, its missing parts supplied by reference TRBV7-2 and TRBJ2-3, is GAGVSQSPSNKVTEKGKDVELRCDPISGHTALYWYRQSLGQGLEFLIYFQGNSAPDKSGLPSDRFSAERTGGSVSTLTIQRTQQEDSAVYLCASSLAPGRGTDTQYFGPGTRLTVL.

CDR3 sequence reads: CASSRDRITGELFF. In nucleotides, the CDR3 is TGTGCCAGCAGCCGCGACAGAATCACCGGGGAGCTGTTTTTT. The gene calls are TRBV5-4 and TRBJ2-2; weak D call: TRBD1 (5 bases). Trimming cost V 4 bases and J 4 bases, with 11 bases left between them. The germline gives CDR1 SGHNT, CDR2 YYREEE (reference sequence). The CDR3 has 14 amino acids. The variable domain in full, completed from reference TRBV5-4 and TRBJ2-2, reads ETGVTQSPTHLIKTRGQQVTLRCSSQSGHNTVSWYQQALGQGPQFIFQYYREEENGRGNFPPRFSGLQFPNYSSELNVNALELDDSALYLCASSRDRITGELFFGEGSRLTVL.

This clone has a handful of counts. The chain uses TRBV6-5 and TRBJ1-4, with D uncertain. V was shortened by 3 bases and J by 2 bases, with 10 bases between the two germline ends. Germline V lookup: CDR1 MNHEY, CDR2 SVGAGI. CDR3 length equals 15 residues. CDR3 sequence (DNA): TGTGCCAGCAGTTATGAGGGAAGGACTAATGAAAAACTGTTTTTT. This sequence encodes CASSYEGRTNEKLFF.

This chain connects TRBV7-2 to TRBJ1-1; 8 nucleotides match TRBD1. The germline gives CDR1 SGHTA, CDR2 FQGNSA. The CDR3 covers 15 residues. V gave up 1 base and J gave up 1 base; unmatched junction bases: 2. Here the CDR3 reads CASSLGTGRNTEAFF. The CDR3 DNA reads as TGTGCCAGCAGCTTAGGGACAGGGCGGAACACTGAAGCTTTCTTT.

This chain uses TRBV5-5 with TRBJ2-3; D gene ambiguous. The CDR3 runs 14 residues. Trimming took 0 bases from V and 1 from J, leaving 6 bases between them. CDR1 is SGHKS and CDR2 is YYEKEE in the germline V gene (reference sequence). Here the CDR3 DNA reads TGTGCCAGCAGCTTGGGTCCGGGCACAGATACGCAGTATTTT. This translates into CASSLGPGTDTQYF.

This clone was seen a handful of times. The chain recombines TRBV16 with TRBJ1-2; D unresolved. Trimming left V 0 bases short and J 4 bases short, with 9 bases between. The CDR3 has 14 amino acids. CDR1 and CDR2 (germline): KGHSY, FQNENV. The chain's CDR3 is CASSQSAGSYGYTF. The CDR3 nucleotides read TGTGCCAGCAGCCAATCAGCGGGATCCTATGGCTACACCTTC.

The chain uses TRBV7-2 and TRBJ2-7, with 7 nucleotides matching TRBD2. The CDR3 contains 13 residues. Per germline, CDR1 SGHTA and CDR2 FQGNSA. V shed 7 bases, J shed 10 bases, and the junction held 13 bases outside the gene matches. The CDR3, as DNA: TGTGCCAGCAACCCCTCCGGGGGGACCAATCAGTACTTC. Translating it yields CASNPSGGTNQYF.

The sample holds a few counts of this clone. The rearrangement links TRBV6-5 to TRBJ2-4, with 7 bases aligning to TRBD2. The V gene's germline CDR1 is MNHEY and CDR2 SVGAGI. V dropped 5 bases and J dropped 6; count of bases not matched to a gene: 4. This CDR3 region has 13 residues. This chain's CDR3 is CASSQREGNIQYF. DNA of the CDR3: TGTGCCAGCAGTCAGAGGGAGGGAAACATTCAGTACTTC.

This clone turned up a few times. V usage is TRBV7-2 and J usage is TRBJ2-7, with D possibly being TRBD1 (6 bases). In germline, CDR1 is SGHTA, CDR2 FQGNSA. This CDR3 is 13 amino acids long. The V and J ends lost 5 bases and 3 bases respectively, with 11 bases between them. This chain's CDR3 is CASSLPDSYEQYF. CDR3 nucleotide sequence: TGTGCCAGCAGCCTACCGGACAGCTACGAGCAGTACTTC.

This clone was detected a few times. The CDR3 DNA is TGTGCCAGCAGCTTAGAAGTATGGTATGAGCAGTTCTTC. This translates into CASSLEVWYEQFF. The chain joins TRBV7-9 to TRBJ2-1; D is unresolved. The CDR3 extends over 13 amino acids. Trimming shortened V by 1 base and J by 8 bases, and 9 bases separated the two germline ends. Looked up from germline, CDR1 is SEHNR and CDR2 is FQNEAQ (reference sequence). The full variable domain, with the rest looked up from reference TRBV7-9 and TRBJ2-1, is DTGVSQNPRHKITKRGQNVTFRCDPISEHNRLYWYRQTLGQGPEFLTYFQNEAQLEKSRLLSDRFSAERPKGSFSTLEIQRTEQGDSAMYLCASSLEVWYEQFFGPGTRLTVL.